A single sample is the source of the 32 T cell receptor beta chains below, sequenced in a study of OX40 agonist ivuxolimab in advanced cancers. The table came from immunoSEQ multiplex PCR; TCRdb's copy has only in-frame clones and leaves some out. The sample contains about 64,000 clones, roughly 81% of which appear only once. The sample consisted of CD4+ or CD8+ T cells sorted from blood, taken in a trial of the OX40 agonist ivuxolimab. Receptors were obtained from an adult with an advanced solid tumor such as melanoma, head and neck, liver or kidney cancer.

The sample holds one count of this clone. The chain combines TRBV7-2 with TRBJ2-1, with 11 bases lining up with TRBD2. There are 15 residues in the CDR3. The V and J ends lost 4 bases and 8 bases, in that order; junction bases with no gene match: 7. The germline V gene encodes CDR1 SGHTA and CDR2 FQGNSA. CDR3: CASSSRLAGNYEQFF. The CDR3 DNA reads TGTGCCAGCAGCTCTCGACTAGCGGGAAACTATGAGCAGTTCTTC.

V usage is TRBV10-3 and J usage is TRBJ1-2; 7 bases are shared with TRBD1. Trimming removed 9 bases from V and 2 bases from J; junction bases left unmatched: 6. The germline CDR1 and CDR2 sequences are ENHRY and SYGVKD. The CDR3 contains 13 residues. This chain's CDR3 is CAIGDRANYGYTF. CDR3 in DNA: TGTGCCATAGGAGACAGGGCGAACTATGGCTACACCTTC.

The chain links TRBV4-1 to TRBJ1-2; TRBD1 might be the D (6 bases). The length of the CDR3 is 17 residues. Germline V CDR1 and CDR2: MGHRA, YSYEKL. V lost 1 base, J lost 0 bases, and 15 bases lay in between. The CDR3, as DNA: TGCGCCAGCAGCCAAGGAGGGGCGGGGGGGCCTAACTATGGCTACACCTTC. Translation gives CASSQGGAGGPNYGYTF.

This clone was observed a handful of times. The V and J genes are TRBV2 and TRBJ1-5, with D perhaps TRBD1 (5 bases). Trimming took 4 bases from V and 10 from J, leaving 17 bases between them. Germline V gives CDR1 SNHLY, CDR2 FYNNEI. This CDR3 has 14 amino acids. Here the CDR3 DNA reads TGTGCCAGCAGTGTGGGGGTCTCAGGTCGCCCCCAGCATTTT. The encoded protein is CASSVGVSGRPQHF.

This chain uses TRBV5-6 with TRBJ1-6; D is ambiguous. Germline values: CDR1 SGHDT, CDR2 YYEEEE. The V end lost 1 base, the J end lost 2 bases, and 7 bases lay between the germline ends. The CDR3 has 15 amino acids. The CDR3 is CASSLRAAYNSPLHF. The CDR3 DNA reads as TGTGCCAGCAGCTTGCGGGCAGCCTATAATTCACCCCTCCACTTT.

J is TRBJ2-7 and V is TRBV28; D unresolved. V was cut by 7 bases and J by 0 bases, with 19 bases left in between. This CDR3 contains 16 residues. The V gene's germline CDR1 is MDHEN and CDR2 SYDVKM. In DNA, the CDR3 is TGTGCCAGCACAGCTTATTCTTTGGGCCGCTCCTACGAGCAGTACTTC. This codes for CASTAYSLGRSYEQYF.

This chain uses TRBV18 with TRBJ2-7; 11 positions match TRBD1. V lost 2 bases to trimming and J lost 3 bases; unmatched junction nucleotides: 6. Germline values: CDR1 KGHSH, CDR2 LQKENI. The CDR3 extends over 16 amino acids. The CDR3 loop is CASSPIPGTGGYEQYF. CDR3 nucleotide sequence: TGTGCCAGCTCACCAATCCCCGGGACAGGGGGCTACGAGCAGTACTTC.

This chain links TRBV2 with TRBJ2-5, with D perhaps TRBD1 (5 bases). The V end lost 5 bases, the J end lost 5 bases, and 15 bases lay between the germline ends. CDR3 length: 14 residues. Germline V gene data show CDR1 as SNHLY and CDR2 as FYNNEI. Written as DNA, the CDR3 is TGTGCCAGCAGTTGGACGCAGGGATCGGAGACCCAGTACTTC. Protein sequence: CASSWTQGSETQYF.

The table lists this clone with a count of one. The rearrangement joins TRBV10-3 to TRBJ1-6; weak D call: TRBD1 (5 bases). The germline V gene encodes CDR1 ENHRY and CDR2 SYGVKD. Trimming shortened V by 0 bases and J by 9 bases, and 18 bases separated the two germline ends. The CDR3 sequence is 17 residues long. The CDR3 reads CAISESPDRSNTSPLHF. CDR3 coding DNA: TGTGCCATCAGTGAGTCGCCCGACAGATCTAACACTTCACCCCTCCACTTT.

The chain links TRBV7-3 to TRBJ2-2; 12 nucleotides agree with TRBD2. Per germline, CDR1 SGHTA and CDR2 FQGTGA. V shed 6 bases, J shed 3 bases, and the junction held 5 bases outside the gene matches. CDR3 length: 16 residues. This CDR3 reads CASSLAGGWDTGELFF. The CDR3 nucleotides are TGTGCCAGCAGTCTAGCGGGAGGGTGGGACACCGGGGAGCTGTTTTTT.

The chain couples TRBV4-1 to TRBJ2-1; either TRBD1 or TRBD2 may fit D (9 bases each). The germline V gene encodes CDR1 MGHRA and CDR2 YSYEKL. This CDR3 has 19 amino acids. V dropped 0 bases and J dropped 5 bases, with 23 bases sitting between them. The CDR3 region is CASSQDGTGRAGGDNEQFF. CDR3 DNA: TGCGCCAGCAGCCAAGATGGGACAGGGAGAGCGGGAGGTGACAATGAGCAGTTCTTC.

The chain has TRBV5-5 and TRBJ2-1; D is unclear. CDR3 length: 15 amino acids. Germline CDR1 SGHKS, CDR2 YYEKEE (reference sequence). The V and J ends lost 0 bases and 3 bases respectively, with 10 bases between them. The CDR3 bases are TGTGCCAGCAGCTTGGGCCGGTCCCACTACAATGAGCAGTTCTTC. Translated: CASSLGRSHYNEQFF.

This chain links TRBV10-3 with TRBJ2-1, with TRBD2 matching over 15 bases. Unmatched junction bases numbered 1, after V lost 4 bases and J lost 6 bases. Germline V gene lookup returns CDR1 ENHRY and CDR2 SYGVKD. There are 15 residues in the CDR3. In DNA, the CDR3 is TGTGCCATCAGTGGGGGACTAGCGGGAGGCAATGAGCAGTTCTTC. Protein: CAISGGLAGGNEQFF.

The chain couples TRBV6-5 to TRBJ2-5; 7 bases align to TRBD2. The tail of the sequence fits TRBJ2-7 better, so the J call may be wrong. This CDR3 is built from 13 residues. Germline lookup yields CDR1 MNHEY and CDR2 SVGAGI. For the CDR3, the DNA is TGTGCCAGCAGACTAGCGCAGGCCTACGAGCAGTACTTC. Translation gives CASRLAQAYEQYF.

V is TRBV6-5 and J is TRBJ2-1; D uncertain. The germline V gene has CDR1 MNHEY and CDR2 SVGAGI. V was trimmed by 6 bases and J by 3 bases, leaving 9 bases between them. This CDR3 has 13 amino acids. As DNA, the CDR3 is TGTGCCAGCAGATCACCGGACTACAATGAGCAGTTCTTC. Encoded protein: CASRSPDYNEQFF.

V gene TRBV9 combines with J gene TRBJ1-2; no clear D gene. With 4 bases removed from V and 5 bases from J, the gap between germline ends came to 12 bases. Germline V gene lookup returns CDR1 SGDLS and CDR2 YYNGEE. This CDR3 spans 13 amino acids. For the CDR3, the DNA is TGTGCCAGCAGCCCGAACGGAGGGTATGGCTACACCTTC. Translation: CASSPNGGYGYTF.

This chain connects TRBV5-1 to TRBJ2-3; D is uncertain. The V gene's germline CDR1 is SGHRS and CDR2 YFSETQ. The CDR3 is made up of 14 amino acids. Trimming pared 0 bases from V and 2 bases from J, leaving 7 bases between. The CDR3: CASSLDPATDTQYF. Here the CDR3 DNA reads TGCGCCAGCAGCTTGGATCCAGCCACAGATACGCAGTATTTT.

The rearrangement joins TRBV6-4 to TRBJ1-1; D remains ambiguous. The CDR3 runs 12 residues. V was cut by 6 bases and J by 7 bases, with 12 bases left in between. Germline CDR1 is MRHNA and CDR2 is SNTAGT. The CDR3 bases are TGTGCCAGCAGAGGCTTTAATGATGAAGCTTTCTTT. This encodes CASRGFNDEAFF.

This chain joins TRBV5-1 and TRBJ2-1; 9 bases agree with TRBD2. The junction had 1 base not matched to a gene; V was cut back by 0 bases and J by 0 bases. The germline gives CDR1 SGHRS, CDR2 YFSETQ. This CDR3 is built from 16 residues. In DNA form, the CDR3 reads TGCGCCAGCAGCTTGGGCGGGGGGGCCTCCTACAATGAGCAGTTCTTC. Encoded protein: CASSLGGGASYNEQFF. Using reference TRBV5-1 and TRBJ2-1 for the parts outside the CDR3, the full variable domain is KAGVTQTPRYLIKTRGQQVTLSCSPISGHRSVSWYQQTPGQGLQFLFEYFSETQRNKGNFPGRFSGRQFSNSRSEMNVSTLELGDSALYLCASSLGGGASYNEQFFGPGTRLTVL.

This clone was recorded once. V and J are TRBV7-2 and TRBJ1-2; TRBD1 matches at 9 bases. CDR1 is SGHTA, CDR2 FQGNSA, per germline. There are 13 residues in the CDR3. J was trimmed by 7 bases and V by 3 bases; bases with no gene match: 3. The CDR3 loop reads CASSFGQGTGYTF. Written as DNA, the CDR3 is TGTGCCAGCAGCTTTGGACAGGGGACTGGCTACACCTTC.

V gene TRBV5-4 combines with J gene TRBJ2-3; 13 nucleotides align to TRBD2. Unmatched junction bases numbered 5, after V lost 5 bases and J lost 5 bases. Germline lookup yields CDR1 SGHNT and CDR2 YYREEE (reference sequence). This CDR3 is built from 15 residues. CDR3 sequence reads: CASSSGTSGIDTQYF. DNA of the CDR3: TGTGCCAGCAGTTCCGGGACTAGCGGGATAGATACGCAGTATTTT.

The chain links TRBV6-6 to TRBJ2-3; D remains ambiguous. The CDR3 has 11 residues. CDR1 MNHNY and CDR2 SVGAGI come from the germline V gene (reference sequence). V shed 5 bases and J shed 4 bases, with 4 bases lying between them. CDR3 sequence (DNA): TGTGCCAGCAGTACCCCAGATACGCAGTATTTT. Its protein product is CASSTPDTQYF.

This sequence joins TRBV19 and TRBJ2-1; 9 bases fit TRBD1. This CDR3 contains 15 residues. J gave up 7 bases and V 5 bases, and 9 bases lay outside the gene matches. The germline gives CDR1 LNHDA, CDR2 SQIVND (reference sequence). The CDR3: CASSSRQGVGNEQFF. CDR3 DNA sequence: TGTGCCAGTAGTTCTCGACAGGGGGTGGGGAATGAGCAGTTCTTC.

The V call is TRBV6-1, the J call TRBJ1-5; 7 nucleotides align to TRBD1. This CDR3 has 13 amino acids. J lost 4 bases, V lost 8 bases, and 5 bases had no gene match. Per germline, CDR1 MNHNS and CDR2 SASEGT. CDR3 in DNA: TGTGCCAGCTGTCCGGACAGGAATCAGCCCCAGCATTTT. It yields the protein CASCPDRNQPQHF.

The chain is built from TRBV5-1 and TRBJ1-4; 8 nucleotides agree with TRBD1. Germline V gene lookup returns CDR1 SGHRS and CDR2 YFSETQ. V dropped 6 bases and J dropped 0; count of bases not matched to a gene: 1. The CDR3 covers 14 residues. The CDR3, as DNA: TGCGCCAGCAAGACAGGGGCAACTAATGAAAAACTGTTTTTT. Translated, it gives CASKTGATNEKLFF.

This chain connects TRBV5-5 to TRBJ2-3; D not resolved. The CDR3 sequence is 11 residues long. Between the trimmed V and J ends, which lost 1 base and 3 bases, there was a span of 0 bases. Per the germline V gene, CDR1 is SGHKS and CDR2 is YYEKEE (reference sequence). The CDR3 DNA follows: TGTGCCAGCAGCTTGACAGATACGCAGTATTTT. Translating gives CASSLTDTQYF.

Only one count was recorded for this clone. The CDR3 sequence: CAGPHRGDMNTEAFF. The CDR3 coding sequence is TGTGCCGGCCCTCACAGGGGGGACATGAACACTGAAGCTTTCTTT. The rearrangement uses TRBV9 and TRBJ1-1, with 8 bases that match TRBD1. The CDR3 has 15 amino acids. Trimming removed 10 bases from V and 0 bases from J; junction bases left unmatched: 11. The germline V gene has CDR1 SGDLS and CDR2 YYNGEE.

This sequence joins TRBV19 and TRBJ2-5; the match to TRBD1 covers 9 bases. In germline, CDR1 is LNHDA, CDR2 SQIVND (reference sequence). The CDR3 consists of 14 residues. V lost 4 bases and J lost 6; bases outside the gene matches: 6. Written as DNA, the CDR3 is TGTGCCAGTAGTACCCAACAGGGGGCGAAGACCCAGTACTTC. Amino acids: CASSTQQGAKTQYF.

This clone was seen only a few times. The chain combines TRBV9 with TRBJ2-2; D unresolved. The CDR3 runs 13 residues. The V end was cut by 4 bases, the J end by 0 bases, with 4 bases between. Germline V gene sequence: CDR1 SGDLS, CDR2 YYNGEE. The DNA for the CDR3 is TGTGCCAGCAGCCCGTCGAACACCGGGGAGCTGTTTTTT. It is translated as CASSPSNTGELFF.

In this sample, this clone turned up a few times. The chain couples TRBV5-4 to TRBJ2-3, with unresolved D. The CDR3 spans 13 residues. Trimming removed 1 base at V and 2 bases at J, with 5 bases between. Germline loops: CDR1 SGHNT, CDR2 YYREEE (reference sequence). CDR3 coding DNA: TGTGCCAGCAGCTTGCCAAACACAGATACGCAGTATTTT. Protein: CASSLPNTDTQYF.

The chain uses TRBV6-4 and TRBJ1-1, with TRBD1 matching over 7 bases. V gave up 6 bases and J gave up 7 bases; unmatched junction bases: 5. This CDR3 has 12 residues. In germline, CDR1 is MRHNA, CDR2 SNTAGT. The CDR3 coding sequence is TGTGCCAGCAGGGAGGGGGCAGGTGAAGCTTTCTTT. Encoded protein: CASREGAGEAFF.

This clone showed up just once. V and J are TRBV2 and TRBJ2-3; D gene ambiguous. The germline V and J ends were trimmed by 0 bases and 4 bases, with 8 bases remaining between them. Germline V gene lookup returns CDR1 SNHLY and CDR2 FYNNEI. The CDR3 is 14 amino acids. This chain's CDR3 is CASSEAVRSDTQYF. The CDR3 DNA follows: TGTGCCAGCAGTGAAGCTGTCCGATCAGATACGCAGTATTTT.